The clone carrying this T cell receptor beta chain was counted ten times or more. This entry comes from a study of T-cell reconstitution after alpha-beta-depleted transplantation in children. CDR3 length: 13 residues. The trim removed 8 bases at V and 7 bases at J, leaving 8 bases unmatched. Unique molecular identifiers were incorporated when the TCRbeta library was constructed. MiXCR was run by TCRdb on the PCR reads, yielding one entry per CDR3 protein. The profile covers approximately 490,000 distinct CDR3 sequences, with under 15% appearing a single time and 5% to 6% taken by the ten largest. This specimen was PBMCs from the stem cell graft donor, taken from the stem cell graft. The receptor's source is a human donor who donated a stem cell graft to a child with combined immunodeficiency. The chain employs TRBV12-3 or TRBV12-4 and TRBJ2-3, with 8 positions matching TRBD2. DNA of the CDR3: TGTGCCAGCCTGGGACTAGACTTTCATACGCAGTATTTT. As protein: CASLGLDFHTQYF.